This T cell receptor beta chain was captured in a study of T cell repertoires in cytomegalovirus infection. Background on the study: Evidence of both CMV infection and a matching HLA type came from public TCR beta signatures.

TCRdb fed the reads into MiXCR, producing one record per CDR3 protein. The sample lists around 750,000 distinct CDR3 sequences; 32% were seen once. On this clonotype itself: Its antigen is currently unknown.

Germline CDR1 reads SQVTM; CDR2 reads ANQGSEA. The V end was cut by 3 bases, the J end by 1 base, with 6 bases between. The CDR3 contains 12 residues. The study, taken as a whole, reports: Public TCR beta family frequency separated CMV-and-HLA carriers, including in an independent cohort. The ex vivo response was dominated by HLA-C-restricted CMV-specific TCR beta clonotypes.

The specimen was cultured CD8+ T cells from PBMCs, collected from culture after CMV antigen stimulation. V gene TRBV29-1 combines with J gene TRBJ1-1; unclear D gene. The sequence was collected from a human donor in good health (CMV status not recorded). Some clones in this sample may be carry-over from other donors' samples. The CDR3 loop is CSVDEGNTEAFF. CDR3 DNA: TGCAGCGTTGACGAGGGGAACACTGAAGCTTTCTTT. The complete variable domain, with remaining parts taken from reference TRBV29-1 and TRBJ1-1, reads SAVISQKPSRDICQRGTSLTIQCQVDSQVTMMFWYRQQPGQSLTLIATANQGSEATYESGFVIDKFPISRPNLTFSTLTVSNMSPEDSSIYLCSVDEGNTEAFFGQGTRLTVV.